Reported below is one TCR beta chain. Its antigen is not known. Profiled with immunoSEQ multiplex PCR; TCRdb holds only in-frame clones, not every one. Among about 88,000 clones listed, around 93% were seen once. The entry originates in a study of graft-versus-host responses after intestinal transplantation. This CDR3 spans 15 amino acids. After removal of 6 bases from V and 8 bases from J, the junction contained 11 bases not matched to a gene. Germline values: CDR1 MDHEN, CDR2 SYDVKM. The receptor's source is a human donor who was the organ donor for an intestinal transplant. The source material was unstimulated CD4+ T cells sorted from spleen or lymph node cells, sampled before transplant. The chain couples TRBV28 to TRBJ1-3; 9 bases are a match to TRBD1. The CDR3 DNA is TGTGCCAGCAGCCTACGACAGGGGGGGAGGCACACCATATATTTT. The encoded protein is CASSLRQGGRHTIYF. The variable domain in full, with the rest retrieved from reference TRBV28 and TRBJ1-3, is DVKVTQSSRYLVKRTGEKVFLECVQDMDHENMFWYRQDPGLGLRLIYFSYDVKMKEKGDIPEGYSVSREKKERFSLILESASTNQTSMYLCASSLRQGGRHTIYFGEGSWLTVV.